This T cell receptor (beta chain) was identified in a study of blood T cell repertoires in COVID-19. About the study: From T cells, B-cell-depleted T cells, or PBMCs came the material, which was cDNA or gDNA.

Donors were grouped by their self-reported clinical history. The CDR3 length is 15 residues. CDR1 is SGHTA, CDR2 FQGNSA, per germline. V lost 5 bases and J lost 3; bases outside the gene matches: 10. Method: immunoSEQ multiplex PCR; TCRdb's copy keeps in-frame clones and lacks some. The sample yields some 150,000 clones, approximately 90% seen once. Sequencing used PBMCs or T cells enriched from blood (not recorded which). This clonotype was obtained from a woman in her twenties or thirties with acute COVID-19. V is TRBV7-2 and J is TRBJ2-7, with 7 bases lining up with TRBD1. The CDR3 is CASSLQGDLGYEQYF. The CDR3 nucleotides read TGTGCCAGCAGCCTCCAGGGGGATTTGGGCTACGAGCAGTACTTC.